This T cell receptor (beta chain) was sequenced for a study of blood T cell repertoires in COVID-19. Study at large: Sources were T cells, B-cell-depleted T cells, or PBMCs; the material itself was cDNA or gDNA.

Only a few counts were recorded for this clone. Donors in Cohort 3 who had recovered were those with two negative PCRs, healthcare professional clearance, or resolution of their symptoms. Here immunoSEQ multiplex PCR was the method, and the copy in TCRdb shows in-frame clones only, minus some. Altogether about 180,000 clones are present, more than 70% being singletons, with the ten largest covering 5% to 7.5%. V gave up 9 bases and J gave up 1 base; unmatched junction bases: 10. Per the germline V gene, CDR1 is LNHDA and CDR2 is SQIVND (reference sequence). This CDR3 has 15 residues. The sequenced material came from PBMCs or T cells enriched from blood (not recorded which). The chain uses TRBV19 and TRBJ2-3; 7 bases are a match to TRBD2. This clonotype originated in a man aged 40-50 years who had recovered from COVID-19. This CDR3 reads CASQSGLEGTDTQYF. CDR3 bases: TGTGCCAGCCAATCCGGACTAGAAGGCACAGATACGCAGTATTTT. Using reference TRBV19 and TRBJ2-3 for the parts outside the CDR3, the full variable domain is DGGITQSPKYLFRKEGQNVTLSCEQNLNHDAMYWYRQDPGQGLRLIYYSQIVNDFQKGDIAEGYSVSREKKESFPLTVTSAQKNPTAFYLCASQSGLEGTDTQYFGPGTRLTVL.